The T cell receptor beta chain under discussion was sequenced for a study of cytomegalovirus exposure and HLA in healthy donors. On this clone itself: Antigen specificity is unknown.

Study-wide results and caveats: V- and J-gene trimming of TCR beta was linked (in a later analysis) to a missense DCLRE1C variant.

Germline-derived CDR1 and CDR2 are MGHRA and YSYEKL. V lost 3 bases and J lost 1; bases outside the gene matches: 9. This CDR3 comprises 17 residues. This PCR relied on a set of 60 Vbeta primers and 13 Jbeta primers. Clones were read by immunoSEQ multiplex PCR, and TCRdb kept only the in-frame ones, dropping some. The data show around 150,000 clones, around 79% seen once. The sequence came from a human donor in good health. What was sequenced was PBMCs. The chain employs TRBV4-1 and TRBJ2-7, with 10 bases lining up with TRBD1. Written as DNA, the CDR3 is TGCGCCAGCAGCCATCAAATTCGGACAGGGGGTTCCTACGAGCAGTACTTC. Its protein product is CASSHQIRTGGSYEQYF.